Reported below is one T cell receptor beta chain. The target antigen is unknown. As every portion of the isolated RNA was reverse transcribed, the sequencing read expressed TCRB transcripts. Profiling relied on immunoSEQ multiplex PCR, and the TCRdb table lists in-frame clones only, not all of them. This sample has about 120,000 clones, with over 15% found just once. The V end lost 8 bases, the J end lost 3 bases, and 10 bases lay between the germline ends. The germline V gene encodes CDR1 SNHLY and CDR2 FYNNEI. CDR3 size: 12 residues. The source of the sample is a study of beta chain features in type 1 diabetes. Regarding the study as a whole: TCRB CDR3 length was moderately but significantly reduced in all four CD4+ subsets of Type 1 diabetes patients. Sequencing of cDNA might inflate the share of cells that strongly express TCR.

The chain carries TRBV2 and TRBJ1-1; no firm D call. Material: central memory CD4+ T cells from blood. This TCR derives from a man aged 25 to 40 with type 1 diabetes. The CDR3 sequence is CASARDYTEAFF. In nucleotides, the CDR3 is TGTGCCAGCGCGAGGGATTACACTGAAGCTTTCTTT.